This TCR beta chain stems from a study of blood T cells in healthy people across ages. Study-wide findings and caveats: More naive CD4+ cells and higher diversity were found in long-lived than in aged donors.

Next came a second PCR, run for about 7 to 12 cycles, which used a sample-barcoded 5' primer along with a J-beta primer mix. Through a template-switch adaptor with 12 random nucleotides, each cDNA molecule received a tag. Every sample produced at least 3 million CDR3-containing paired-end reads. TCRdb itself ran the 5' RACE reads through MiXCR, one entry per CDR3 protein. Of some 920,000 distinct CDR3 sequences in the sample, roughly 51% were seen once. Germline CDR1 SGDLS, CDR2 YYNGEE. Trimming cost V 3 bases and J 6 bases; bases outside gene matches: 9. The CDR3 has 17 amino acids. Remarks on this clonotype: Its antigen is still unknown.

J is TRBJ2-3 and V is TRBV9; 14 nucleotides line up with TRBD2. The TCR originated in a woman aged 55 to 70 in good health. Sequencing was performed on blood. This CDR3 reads CASSDGLAGGRTDTQYF. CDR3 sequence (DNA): TGTGCCAGCAGCGATGGACTAGCGGGAGGTAGGACGGATACGCAGTATTTT.